This T cell receptor beta chain was captured in a study of blood T cell repertoires in COVID-19. Methods used by the authors: Amplification with reference gene primers provided the estimates of nucleated cell counts. Repertoires were generated with immunoSEQ multiplex PCR, while TCRdb's copy carries only in-frame clones and drops some. That table furnishes V, J and clone size, whereas the DNA furnished D and trimming. The table shows approximately 220,000 clones, with about 83% occurring only once. The ends were cut back, 0 bases at V and 11 bases at J, with 9 bases in the middle. Per the germline V gene, CDR1 is KGHDR and CDR2 is SFDVKD. The CDR3 has 12 amino acids.

The J gene is TRBJ1-1, the V gene TRBV24-1; no clear D gene. The sequenced material came from peripheral blood. The TCR originated in a woman aged 35 to 49 with active or convalescent COVID-19. In nucleotides, the CDR3 is TGTGCCACCAGTGATTTGAACCTGAGGGCTTTCTTT. Residues: CATSDLNLRAFF.